These 25 T cell receptor beta chains were all obtained from the same sample, sequenced in a study of post-analysis software for immune sequencing data (dated by TCRdb to between 2014 and 2016). The study at large found these results: About 5 TRBV segments, including TRBV5-6, TRBV5-1 and TRBV20-1, were significantly more frequent in patients than controls.

What these receptors recognize is not known. Library prep was done by PCR. The instrument given in TCRdb is Illumina HiSeq 2500. Unique molecular identifiers were incorporated into TCR beta cDNA libraries to reduce PCR and sequencing biases. The public reads were run again by TCRdb, first through fastp at Q25 and then through MiXCR, and only productive beta chains were kept. Every distinct CDR3 protein forms one entry, paired with its most common genes and DNA. The sample table lists roughly 580,000 distinct CDR3 sequences, roughly 40% of them with a count of one. More than 1.5% of the sample rests with the top ten. The sample was blood. These receptor sequences come from a girl aged 5-17 years with multiple sclerosis.

The CDR3 sequence: CASRGTGRNQPQHF. CDR3 nucleotides: TGTGCCAGCAGGGGGACAGGGAGAAATCAGCCCCAGCATTTT. The rearrangement joins TRBV12-3 or TRBV12-4 to TRBJ1-5; 9 positions agree with TRBD1. The J segment lost 4 bases and the V segment lost 6 bases, leaving 4 bases of the junction unmatched. This CDR3 spans 14 amino acids.

The J gene is TRBJ2-2, the V gene TRBV7-8; D is ambiguous. The length of the CDR3 is 16 residues. CDR1 is SGHVS and CDR2 is FQNEAQ in the germline V gene. The V and J ends lost 1 base and 2 bases respectively, with 11 bases between them. The CDR3 protein is CASSLVSAPNTGELFF. In DNA, the CDR3 is TGTGCCAGCAGCTTAGTTTCGGCACCTAACACCGGGGAGCTGTTTTTT.

In its sample, this clonotype was seen a few times. The CDR3 nucleotides are TGTGCCAGCAGCACCGCTAGGGGCCTTGGCTACAATGAGCAGTTCTTC. It encodes CASSTARGLGYNEQFF. The chain is built from TRBV7-9 and TRBJ2-1; the D gene is possibly TRBD1 (5 bases). This CDR3 spans 16 amino acids. V lost 5 bases and J 3 bases, leaving 17 bases between the germline ends. The germline gives CDR1 SEHNR, CDR2 FQNEAQ (reference sequence).

The J gene is TRBJ1-2, the V gene TRBV5-1; no reliable D call. CDR1 SGHRS and CDR2 YFSETQ come from the germline V gene. V lost 0 bases to trimming and J lost 6 bases, with 18 bases between them. The CDR3 is 16 amino acids. The CDR3 DNA is TGCGCCAGCAGCTTGGCCGCAGGCCCCGACTGGGATGGCTACACCTTC. Its translation: CASSLAAGPDWDGYTF.

The V gene is TRBV12-3 or TRBV12-4, the J gene TRBJ2-2; 7 bases are shared with TRBD1. The CDR3 loop spans 15 amino acids. Losses at the gene ends were 5 bases for V and 2 bases for J; bases not matched to a gene: 5. CDR3 residues: CASSQDRINTGELFF. CDR3 coding DNA: TGTGCCAGCAGTCAGGACAGGATCAACACCGGGGAGCTGTTTTTT.

The V call is TRBV10-3, the J call TRBJ1-1; D is unclear. This CDR3 has 16 residues. Germline CDR1 reads ENHRY; CDR2 reads SYGVKD. V dropped 0 bases and J dropped 2 bases, with 13 bases sitting between them. Written as DNA, the CDR3 is TGTGCCATCAGTGAGTCGAGAGGCTCCAGCAACACTGAAGCTTTCTTT. Its translation: CAISESRGSSNTEAFF.

The V call is TRBV11-2, the J call TRBJ2-1, with D perhaps TRBD2 (6 bases). Germline lookup yields CDR1 SGHAT and CDR2 FQNNGV. The germline V and J ends were trimmed by 6 bases and 4 bases, with 16 bases remaining between them. The length of the CDR3 is 15 residues. The CDR3 bases are TGTGCCAGCAGTCCAGAGGCGGGAAGTTACAATGAGCAGTTCTTC. As protein: CASSPEAGSYNEQFF.

This clonotype was recorded a few times. V gene TRBV4-1 combines with J gene TRBJ2-7, with TRBD2 identical over 8 bases. From germline, CDR1 is MGHRA and CDR2 YSYEKL. The CDR3 extends over 15 amino acids. The V and J ends lost 4 bases and 4 bases, in that order; junction bases with no gene match: 9. Here the CDR3 reads CASSPTGGLAYEQYF. CDR3 nucleotide sequence: TGCGCCAGCAGCCCCACCGGAGGACTAGCATACGAGCAGTACTTC.

This clonotype was found many times. The chain recombines TRBV5-1 with TRBJ2-5; 7 nucleotides match TRBD2. Germline CDR1 reads SGHRS; CDR2 reads YFSETQ. CDR3 size: 17 residues. The ends lost 2 bases at V and 2 bases at J; junction bases unmatched: 12. CDR3 in amino acids: CASSFGSASGVQETQYF. CDR3 sequence (DNA): TGCGCCAGCAGCTTTGGTTCAGCCAGCGGGGTACAAGAGACCCAGTACTTC.

This sequence joins TRBV7-9 and TRBJ2-3; 10 bases are a match to TRBD1. J gave up 2 bases and V 7 bases, and 6 bases lay outside the gene matches. The CDR3 contains 15 residues. CDR1 is SEHNR and CDR2 is FQNEAQ in the germline V gene (reference sequence). DNA for the CDR3: TGTGCCAGCAATCCGGGACAGGGGTACACAGATACGCAGTATTTT. The encoded protein is CASNPGQGYTDTQYF. The whole variable domain, remainder taken from reference TRBV7-9 and TRBJ2-3, is DTGVSQNPRHKITKRGQNVTFRCDPISEHNRLYWYRQTLGQGPEFLTYFQNEAQLEKSRLLSDRFSAERPKGSFSTLEIQRTEQGDSAMYLCASNPGQGYTDTQYFGPGTRLTVL.

The CDR3 DNA reads as TGCAGCGTGGTCGGGGTGAGCTCCTACAATGAGCAGTTCTTC. Its translation: CSVVGVSSYNEQFF. The V and J genes are TRBV29-1 and TRBJ2-1; the D gene is possibly TRBD2 (5 bases). V lost 6 bases and J 0 bases, leaving 12 bases between the germline ends. There are 14 residues in the CDR3. The V gene's germline CDR1 is SQVTM and CDR2 ANQGSEA.

This clonotype has more than one count but fewer than ten. The chain joins TRBV11-3 to TRBJ2-1; no firm D call. This CDR3 is built from 16 residues. Trimming stripped 7 bases from V and 5 bases from J, with 21 bases between. Germline V gene data show CDR1 as SGHNT and CDR2 as YENEEA. This chain's CDR3 is CASTIGPMGSNNEQFF. In nucleotides, the CDR3 is TGTGCCAGCACCATAGGCCCAATGGGCTCGAACAATGAGCAGTTCTTC.

This clonotype was seen only a few times. The chain links TRBV24-1 to TRBJ2-7; 13 positions match TRBD2. The CDR3 runs 16 residues. Germline V gives CDR1 KGHDR, CDR2 SFDVKD. With 4 bases clipped from V and 4 bases from J, the junction kept 6 bases outside the gene matches. The CDR3 nucleotides read TGTGCCACCAGTGACTGGACTAGCGGGAGACCTTACGAGCAGTACTTC. This translates into CATSDWTSGRPYEQYF.

The chain has TRBV18 and TRBJ2-5; 9 bases are a match to TRBD1. The CDR3 contains 14 residues. The ends lost 4 bases at V and 3 bases at J; junction bases unmatched: 3. Germline assignment: CDR1 KGHSH and CDR2 LQKENI. CDR3 sequence: CASSLRQGEETQYF. CDR3 DNA: TGTGCCAGCTCACTACGACAGGGGGAAGAGACCCAGTACTTC.

The chain uses TRBV29-1 and TRBJ2-1, with D hard to call. Germline-derived CDR1 and CDR2 are SQVTM and ANQGSEA. The CDR3 is 15 residues long. Trimming shortened V by 1 base and J by 0 bases, and 10 bases separated the two germline ends. The CDR3 coding sequence is TGCAGCGTTGAAGCAGCGTACAGCTCCTACAATGAGCAGTTCTTC. Amino acid sequence: CSVEAAYSSYNEQFF.

In this sample, this clonotype turned up many times. The genes are TRBV12-3 or TRBV12-4 and TRBJ2-7; TRBD2 matches at 7 bases. This CDR3 spans 13 amino acids. V was pared by 1 base and J by 7 bases, with 4 bases of the junction left unmatched. The CDR3 loop is CASSLGRGGEQYF. Here the CDR3 DNA reads TGTGCCAGCAGTTTAGGTCGGGGAGGGGAGCAGTACTTC.

This clonotype was seen a few times. This chain joins TRBV20-1 and TRBJ2-1; D is possibly TRBD1 (6 bases). Germline V gives CDR1 DFQATT, CDR2 SNEGSKA (reference sequence). The germline V and J ends were trimmed by 3 bases and 8 bases, with 20 bases remaining between them. This CDR3 is built from 15 residues. The CDR3 DNA reads TGCAGTGCTAGTTTACGGGACACCTTAGGGGATGAGCAGTTCTTC. Translated: CSASLRDTLGDEQFF.

Only a few counts were recorded for this clonotype. The chain couples TRBV13 to TRBJ2-7; a weak D match, TRBD2 (5 bases). CDR1 and CDR2 (germline): PRHDT, FYEKMQ (reference sequence). This CDR3 spans 15 amino acids. V lost 1 base, J lost 3 bases, and 13 bases lay in between. The CDR3 reads CASSLATGRFYEQYF. The CDR3 nucleotides are TGTGCCAGCAGCTTAGCGACGGGAAGATTCTACGAGCAGTACTTC.

This chain links TRBV6-1 with TRBJ1-2; 7 bases align to TRBD1. This CDR3 has 17 residues. With 4 bases clipped from V and 1 base from J, the junction kept 12 bases outside the gene matches. Germline V CDR1 and CDR2: MNHNS, SASEGT. The CDR3 DNA follows: TGTGCCAGCAGTGGAATTACACAGGGGAGAGGTAACTATGGCTACACCTTC. Protein product: CASSGITQGRGNYGYTF.

The V gene is TRBV6-5, the J gene TRBJ2-1; either TRBD1 or TRBD2 may fit D (5 bases each). The better agreement between TRBJ2-4 and the DNA end casts doubt on the J call. The CDR3 length is 14 residues. Germline V gene data show CDR1 as MNHEY and CDR2 as SVGAGI. CDR3 in amino acids: CASSYKGRNNDQYF. In DNA form, the CDR3 reads TGTGCCAGCAGTTACAAGGGGAGAAACAATGATCAGTACTTC.

V gene TRBV6-5 combines with J gene TRBJ2-3; 7 nucleotides align to TRBD1. The trim removed 6 bases at V and 7 bases at J, leaving 10 bases unmatched. Per germline, CDR1 MNHEY and CDR2 SVGAGI. This CDR3 has 14 residues. The CDR3: CASSLGDRAYTQYF. As DNA, the CDR3 is TGTGCCAGCAGCCTCGGAGACAGGGCTTATACGCAGTATTTT.

V is TRBV4-1 and J is TRBJ2-5; D unresolved. CDR1 and CDR2 from the germline V gene are MGHRA and YSYEKL. V was shortened by 0 bases and J by 7 bases, with 15 bases between the two germline ends. CDR3 length equals 15 residues. This CDR3 reads CASSQDIATRWTQYF. The CDR3 DNA follows: TGCGCCAGCAGCCAAGATATTGCCACGCGGTGGACCCAGTACTTC.

This clonotype was observed a few times. CDR3 region: CATSDFYAGGETQYF. For the CDR3, the DNA is TGTGCCACCAGTGATTTCTACGCCGGAGGAGAGACCCAGTACTTC. The chain couples TRBV24-1 to TRBJ2-5, with D possibly being TRBD2 (5 bases). Per germline, CDR1 KGHDR and CDR2 SFDVKD. Trimming left V 1 base short and J 4 bases short, with 12 bases between. The CDR3 extends over 15 amino acids.

The chain is built from TRBV3-1 and TRBJ2-3, with a possible D match to TRBD1 (6 bases). V shed 4 bases and J shed 3 bases, with 20 bases lying between them. The CDR3 runs 17 residues. Germline V gene data show CDR1 as LGHDT and CDR2 as YNNKEL (reference sequence). The CDR3 here is CASSLWVSDRGTDTQYF. The CDR3 region has the DNA TGTGCCAGCAGCCTCTGGGTATCGGACAGAGGGACAGATACGCAGTATTTT.

This clonotype was observed a few times. This rearrangement joins TRBV12-3 or TRBV12-4 to TRBJ2-3, with TRBD2 matching 8 bases. This CDR3 is built from 11 residues. J lost 13 bases, V lost 3 bases, and 3 bases had no gene match. CDR3 residues: CASSLGTREYF. CDR3 in DNA: TGTGCCAGCAGTTTGGGGACTAGGGAGTATTTT.